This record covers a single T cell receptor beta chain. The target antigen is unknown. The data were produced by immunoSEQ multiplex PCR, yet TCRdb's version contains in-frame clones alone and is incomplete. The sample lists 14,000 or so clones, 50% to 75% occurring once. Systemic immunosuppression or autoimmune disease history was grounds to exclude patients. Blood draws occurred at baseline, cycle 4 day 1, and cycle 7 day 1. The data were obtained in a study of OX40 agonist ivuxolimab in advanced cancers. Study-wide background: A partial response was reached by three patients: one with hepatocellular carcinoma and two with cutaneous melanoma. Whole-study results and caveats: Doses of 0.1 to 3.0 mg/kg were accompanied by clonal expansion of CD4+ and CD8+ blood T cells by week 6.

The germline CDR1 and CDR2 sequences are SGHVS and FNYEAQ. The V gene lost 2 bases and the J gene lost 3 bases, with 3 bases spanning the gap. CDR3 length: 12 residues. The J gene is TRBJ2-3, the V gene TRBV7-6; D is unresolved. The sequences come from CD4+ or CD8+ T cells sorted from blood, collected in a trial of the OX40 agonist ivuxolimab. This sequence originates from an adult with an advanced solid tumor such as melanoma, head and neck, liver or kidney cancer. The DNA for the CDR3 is TGTGCCAGCAGCTTATTAACAGATACGCAGTATTTT. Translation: CASSLLTDTQYF.